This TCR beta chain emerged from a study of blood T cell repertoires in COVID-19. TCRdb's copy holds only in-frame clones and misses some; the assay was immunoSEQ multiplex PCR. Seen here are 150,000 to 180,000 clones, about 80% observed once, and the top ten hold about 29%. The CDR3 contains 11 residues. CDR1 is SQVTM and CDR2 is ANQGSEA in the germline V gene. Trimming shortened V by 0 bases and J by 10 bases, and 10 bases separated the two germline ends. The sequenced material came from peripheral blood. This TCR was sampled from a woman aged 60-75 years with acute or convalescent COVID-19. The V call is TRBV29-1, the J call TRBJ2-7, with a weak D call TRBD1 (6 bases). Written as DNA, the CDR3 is TGCAGCGTTGAAGAAGGGGGACACCAGTACTTC. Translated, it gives CSVEEGGHQYF.